The next 17 T cell receptor beta chains were all read from a single sample in a study of CD8 T cells in Susac syndrome. When the RNA was reverse transcribed, random hexamers were used with an input of 0.5 to 1 ug. TCRdb processed the immunoSEQ multiplex PCR reads anew with MiXCR; each CDR3 protein has one entry. The table has tens of thousands of distinct CDR3 sequences, just over 90% seen once. Material for sequencing was CD4+ T cells from PBMCs. The source is a human donor with Susac syndrome.

The V call is TRBV6-6, the J call TRBJ1-6; D might be TRBD1 (5 bases). CDR3 length equals 15 residues. V shed 8 bases and J shed 1 base, with 12 bases lying between them. Germline V gives CDR1 MNHNY, CDR2 SVGAGI (reference sequence). CDR3 nucleotide sequence: TGTGCCAGCGGGACCGGAGCGTCCTATAATTCACCCCTCCACTTT. Residues: CASGTGASYNSPLHF.

The rearrangement joins TRBV12-3 or TRBV12-4 to TRBJ2-2; tentatively, D is TRBD1 or TRBD2 (6 bases each). The length of the CDR3 is 15 residues. Trimming left V 3 bases short and J 2 bases short, with 10 bases between. The CDR3 loop is CASSFRGPNTGELFF. The DNA of the CDR3 is TGTGCCAGCAGTTTCCGGGGGCCCAACACCGGGGAGCTGTTTTTT.

The chain joins TRBV5-1 to TRBJ2-5, with D unresolved. In germline, CDR1 is SGHRS, CDR2 YFSETQ. V was cut by 4 bases and J by 4 bases, with 11 bases left in between. The CDR3 is made up of 13 amino acids. This chain's CDR3 is CASSPTVGETQYF. CDR3 coding DNA: TGCGCCAGCAGCCCCACCGTGGGAGAGACCCAGTACTTC.

V and J are TRBV30 and TRBJ2-3; no clear D gene. V was cut by 3 bases and J by 0 bases, with 4 bases left in between. This CDR3 is built from 12 residues. CDR1 is GTSNPN, CDR2 SVGIG, per germline (reference sequence). CDR3 sequence (DNA): TGTGCCTGGAGACAGAGCACAGATACGCAGTATTTT. Its protein is CAWRQSTDTQYF.

The J gene is TRBJ2-3, the V gene TRBV7-3; no reliable D call. The V gene's germline CDR1 is SGHTA and CDR2 FQGTGA. This CDR3 comprises 13 residues. The V gene lost 2 bases and the J gene lost 6 bases, with 9 bases spanning the gap. The CDR3 DNA sequence: TGTGCCAGCAGCTTACCTGGCCTTGATACGCAGTATTTT. Translation gives CASSLPGLDTQYF.

V and J are TRBV6-5 and TRBJ2-5; 7 bases fit TRBD1. V lost 5 bases to trimming and J lost 3 bases; unmatched junction nucleotides: 9. The length of the CDR3 is 15 residues. Germline V gene data show CDR1 as MNHEY and CDR2 as SVGAGI. CDR3 coding DNA: TGTGCCAGCAGTCGAAACAGGGGATTAAAAGAGACCCAGTACTTC. It is translated as CASSRNRGLKETQYF.

This chain joins TRBV20-1 and TRBJ2-6, with D uncertain. V was pared by 4 bases and J by 1 base, with 5 bases between. This CDR3 contains 13 residues. CDR1 and CDR2 from the germline V gene are DFQATT and SNEGSKA (reference sequence). CDR3 region: CSAIESGANVLTF. The DNA of the CDR3 is TGCAGTGCTATTGAGTCTGGGGCCAACGTCCTGACTTTC.

The chain carries TRBV12-3 or TRBV12-4 and TRBJ1-2; the D gene is possibly TRBD1 (5 bases). V was shortened by 2 bases and J by 8 bases, with 18 bases between the two germline ends. This CDR3 is 15 amino acids long. CDR3 sequence: CASSLLGQLTGGYTF. The CDR3, as DNA: TGTGCCAGCAGTTTATTGGGGCAGCTAACAGGAGGCTACACCTTC.

This sequence joins TRBV3-1 and TRBJ2-2; possible D gene TRBD1, 6 bases. Trimming took 3 bases from V and 0 from J, leaving 14 bases between them. The CDR3 loop spans 17 amino acids. CDR1 LGHDT and CDR2 YNNKEL come from the germline V gene (reference sequence). The CDR3 loop reads CASSHLQGAANTGELFF. DNA of the CDR3: TGTGCCAGCAGCCACCTACAGGGCGCTGCGAACACCGGGGAGCTGTTTTTT.

CDR3 sequence: CASSYPGTSRQYF. DNA of the CDR3: TGTGCCAGCAGTTACCCGGGGACATCCCGTCAGTACTTC. The V and J genes are TRBV6-5 and TRBJ2-4; TRBD1 might be the D (6 bases). V lost 2 bases and J lost 12, with 14 bases in between. The CDR3 consists of 13 residues. Germline loops: CDR1 MNHEY, CDR2 SVGAGI.

V is TRBV7-8 and J is TRBJ2-3, with D possibly being TRBD2 (6 bases). Trimming stripped 5 bases from V and 6 bases from J, with 18 bases between. Germline CDR1 is SGHVS and CDR2 is FQNEAQ. The CDR3 has 15 residues. CDR3 bases: TGTGCCAGCAGCCGGGGGAATCCTCAGAGGGATACGCAGTATTTT. This translates into CASSRGNPQRDTQYF. Variable domain in full (rest from reference TRBV7-8 and TRBJ2-3): GAGVSQSPRYKVAKRGQDVALRCDPISGHVSLFWYQQALGQGPEFLTYFQNEAQLDKSGLPSDRFFAERPEGSVSTLKIQRTQQEDSAVYLCASSRGNPQRDTQYFGPGTRLTVL.

J is TRBJ1-1 and V is TRBV30; unclear D gene. The CDR3 has 13 amino acids. Between the trimmed V and J ends, which lost 0 bases and 11 bases, there was a span of 16 bases. The germline V gene has CDR1 GTSNPN and CDR2 SVGIG (reference sequence). CDR3 bases: TGTGCCTGGAGTGTACCGAGTGCGCTGGTTGCTTTCTTT. It encodes CAWSVPSALVAFF. The variable domain in full, with the rest retrieved from reference TRBV30 and TRBJ1-1, is SQTIHQWPATLVQPVGSPLSLECTVEGTSNPNLYWYRQAAGRGLQLLFYSVGIGQISSEVPQNLSASRPQDRQFILSSKKLLLSDSGFYLCAWSVPSALVAFFGQGTRLTVV.

The V and J genes are TRBV20-1 and TRBJ1-4, with no clear D. The CDR3 sequence is 15 residues long. From germline, CDR1 is DFQATT and CDR2 SNEGSKA (reference sequence). The V end was cut by 6 bases, the J end by 0 bases, with 14 bases between. CDR3 residues: CSAKGGSATNEKLFF. Here the CDR3 DNA reads TGCAGTGCAAAAGGCGGCAGCGCAACTAATGAAAAACTGTTTTTT.

CDR3 nucleotides: TGTGCCAGCAGCCAAGATCGACGGGGAGAGACCCAGTACTTC. Translated: CASSQDRRGETQYF. The chain carries TRBV3-1 and TRBJ2-5; a weak D match, TRBD2 (5 bases). V gave up 0 bases and J gave up 4 bases, with 9 bases separating them. CDR3 size: 14 residues. CDR1 is LGHDT, CDR2 YNNKEL, per germline (reference sequence).

The J gene is TRBJ1-6, the V gene TRBV29-1; 10 nucleotides agree with TRBD1. The CDR3 is 13 residues long. The junction had 2 bases not matched to a gene; V was cut back by 5 bases and J by 7 bases. Germline CDR1 SQVTM, CDR2 ANQGSEA. For the CDR3, the DNA is TGCAGCGTTCGACAGGGGGCGAATTCACCCCTCCACTTT. The encoded protein is CSVRQGANSPLHF.

J is TRBJ2-7 and V is TRBV10-3; D is undetermined. The CDR3 loop spans 12 amino acids. Per the germline V gene, CDR1 is ENHRY and CDR2 is SYGVKD. V lost 9 bases to trimming and J lost 1 base, with 10 bases between them. As DNA, the CDR3 is TGTGCCATTCAGGCGGAGTCCTACGAGCAGTACTTC. The encoded protein is CAIQAESYEQYF.

The V call is TRBV29-1, the J call TRBJ1-4; TRBD1 agrees at 11 bases. The CDR3 runs 13 residues. Germline CDR1 is SQVTM and CDR2 is ANQGSEA. V lost 6 bases, J lost 6 bases, and 3 bases stayed unmatched. CDR3 coding DNA: TGCAGCGTAGGGGACAGGGGGGATGAAAAACTGTTTTTT. It translates to CSVGDRGDEKLFF. The full variable domain, rest sourced from reference TRBV29-1 and TRBJ1-4, is SAVISQKPSRDICQRGTSLTIQCQVDSQVTMMFWYRQQPGQSLTLIATANQGSEATYESGFVIDKFPISRPNLTFSTLTVSNMSPEDSSIYLCSVGDRGDEKLFFGSGTQLSVL.